What follows are 30 T cell receptor beta chains derived from one specimen sequenced in a study of blood T cell repertoires in COVID-19. Some clones are missing from TCRdb's copy, which holds only in-frame ones; the method was immunoSEQ multiplex PCR. Here the sample spans 35,000 to 40,000 clones, about 80% being singletons. Sequencing input: peripheral blood. These TCRs come from a man between 65 and 80 years old with acute or convalescent COVID-19.

This chain joins TRBV5-4 and TRBJ1-2; D call uncertain. This CDR3 comprises 13 residues. The V end lost 3 bases, the J end lost 6 bases, and 12 bases lay between the germline ends. The germline V gene has CDR1 SGHNT and CDR2 YYREEE (reference sequence). CDR3 DNA: TGTGCCAGCAGCTCAACCTCCGGGGATGGCTACACCTTC. This gives the protein CASSSTSGDGYTF.

The chain carries TRBV9 and TRBJ2-2; D not resolved. In germline, CDR1 is SGDLS, CDR2 YYNGEE. This CDR3 comprises 16 residues. V was shortened by 0 bases and J by 0 bases, with 9 bases between the two germline ends. The chain's CDR3 is CASSVESLANTGELFF. CDR3 bases: TGTGCCAGCAGCGTAGAAAGCCTGGCGAACACCGGGGAGCTGTTTTTT.

The chain joins TRBV6-4 to TRBJ1-1, with D perhaps TRBD1 (6 bases). With 2 bases removed from V and 6 bases from J, the gap between germline ends came to 16 bases. CDR3 size: 15 residues. Germline loops: CDR1 MRHNA, CDR2 SNTAGT. The CDR3 loop is CASSDPGQLFPEAFF. The CDR3 bases are TGTGCCAGCAGTGACCCTGGACAGTTGTTCCCTGAAGCTTTCTTT.

The V gene is TRBV4-3, the J gene TRBJ1-6; TRBD1 agrees at 9 bases. Germline assignment: CDR1 LGHNA and CDR2 YSLEER. This CDR3 region has 15 residues. Trimming at V came to 0 bases and at J to 9 bases, leaving 3 bases not matched to a gene. The CDR3 DNA reads as TGCGCCAGCAGCCAAGAAGGACAGGGGAGTTCACCCCTCCACTTT. Residues: CASSQEGQGSSPLHF.

This chain connects TRBV19 to TRBJ1-1; D remains ambiguous. V lost 8 bases, J lost 7 bases, and 20 bases lay in between. The CDR3 is 14 amino acids. Germline V gene data show CDR1 as LNHDA and CDR2 as SQIVND (reference sequence). The CDR3 reads CASHPRAAGFEAFF. CDR3 nucleotides: TGTGCCAGTCACCCCCGGGCAGCGGGTTTTGAAGCTTTCTTT.

The V gene is TRBV12-3 or TRBV12-4, the J gene TRBJ2-1, with 7 bases that match TRBD1. This CDR3 is 11 amino acids long. With 6 bases clipped from V and 14 bases from J, the junction kept 7 bases outside the gene matches. The CDR3 loop is CASRGRQGKFF. CDR3 DNA: TGTGCCAGCAGGGGCAGACAGGGAAAGTTCTTC.

This clone was recorded only once. The chain combines TRBV3-1 (or the pseudogene TRBV3-2) with TRBJ2-7, with a weak D call TRBD2 (6 bases). The CDR3 runs 13 residues. CDR1 and CDR2 from the germline V gene are LGHDT and YNNKEL (reference sequence). The germline V and J ends were trimmed by 5 bases and 5 bases, with 13 bases remaining between them. The CDR3 spells CASSGRGVNEQYF. The CDR3 DNA reads as TGTGCCAGCAGCGGTCGCGGGGTCAACGAGCAGTACTTC.

This chain joins TRBV28 and TRBJ2-1; a weak D match, TRBD2 (6 bases). This CDR3 has 15 amino acids. Germline CDR1 is MDHEN and CDR2 is SYDVKM. Trimming took off 4 bases at V and 2 bases at J, with 12 bases between the two ends. The CDR3 sequence: CASSYAGTPYNEQFF. The CDR3 DNA follows: TGTGCCAGCAGTTACGCGGGAACCCCCTACAATGAGCAGTTCTTC.

The chain has TRBV29-1 and TRBJ1-5; D is uncertain. The germline V and J ends were trimmed by 4 bases and 5 bases, with 12 bases remaining between them. This CDR3 is 13 amino acids long. Germline CDR1 and CDR2: SQVTM and ANQGSEA. CDR3 in DNA: TGCAGCGTTGCGTCAGAGGCATATCAGCCCCAGCATTTT. Translation gives CSVASEAYQPQHF.

The chain joins TRBV4-1 to TRBJ1-5; TRBD1 matches at 8 bases. CDR3 length: 13 amino acids. J gave up 7 bases and V 3 bases, and 2 bases lay outside the gene matches. The germline CDR1 and CDR2 sequences are MGHRA and YSYEKL. CDR3 amino acids: CASSQNRGQPQHF. The CDR3 nucleotides are TGCGCCAGCAGCCAGAACAGGGGGCAGCCCCAGCATTTT.

In this sample, this clone turned up a few times. V usage is TRBV18 and J usage is TRBJ2-3; no clear D. The ends were cut back, 0 bases at V and 1 base at J, with 11 bases in the middle. CDR1 and CDR2 (germline): KGHSH, LQKENI. The CDR3 is 16 amino acids. This CDR3 is CASSPPFSVGTDTQYF. The CDR3 DNA reads TGTGCCAGCTCACCACCGTTTTCGGTAGGCACAGATACGCAGTATTTT.

This sequence joins TRBV2 and TRBJ2-3, with 9 bases identical to TRBD1. CDR3 length: 15 residues. In germline, CDR1 is SNHLY, CDR2 FYNNEI. V dropped 7 bases and J dropped 4; count of bases not matched to a gene: 9. CDR3 DNA sequence: TGTGCCAGCATCCAGGACAGGGGATCGGCAGATACGCAGTATTTT. It is translated as CASIQDRGSADTQYF.

Points on this clone: Other nucleotide sequences from this sample produce the same CDR3. The genes are TRBV3-1 (or the pseudogene TRBV3-2) and TRBJ1-3; D may be TRBD1 (5 bases). Trimming stripped 4 bases from V and 0 bases from J, with 7 bases between. The CDR3 loop spans 14 amino acids. Germline CDR1 LGHDT, CDR2 YNNKEL (reference sequence). The CDR3 nucleotides read TGTGCCAGCAGCCGTCAGGGCTCTGGAAACACCATATATTTT. Amino acids: CASSRQGSGNTIYF.

This clone was seen a handful of times. The chain combines TRBV9 with TRBJ2-7; 10 bases fit TRBD2. Trimming removed 4 bases from V and 0 bases from J; junction bases left unmatched: 7. CDR1 and CDR2 (germline): SGDLS, YYNGEE. The CDR3 is made up of 16 amino acids. The CDR3 protein is CASSPWTSGPSYEQYF. The CDR3 bases are TGTGCCAGCAGCCCGTGGACTAGCGGACCCTCCTACGAGCAGTACTTC.

This clone has only one observation. This sequence joins TRBV30 and TRBJ1-4; a weak D match, TRBD1 (6 bases). Germline CDR1 and CDR2: GTSNPN and SVGIG (reference sequence). This CDR3 is 15 amino acids long. The germline V and J ends were trimmed by 3 bases and 2 bases, with 13 bases remaining between them. The CDR3 loop is CAWSQGLGTNEKLFF. The CDR3 nucleotides are TGTGCCTGGAGCCAGGGGTTGGGCACTAATGAAAAACTGTTTTTT.

The J gene is TRBJ2-5, the V gene TRBV6-2 or TRBV6-3, with TRBD1 matching over 9 bases. The junction had 12 bases not matched to a gene; V was cut back by 4 bases and J by 0 bases. The germline V gene encodes CDR1 MNHEY and CDR2 SVGEGT. CDR3 length equals 18 residues. The CDR3 reads CASSSPRGDRDYQETQYF. The CDR3 nucleotides read TGTGCCAGCAGTTCCCCCCGGGGGGACAGGGACTACCAAGAGACCCAGTACTTC.

This sequence joins TRBV15 and TRBJ2-7, with a possible D match to TRBD1 (6 bases). The ends were cut back, 3 bases at V and 5 bases at J, with 14 bases in the middle. CDR3 size: 14 residues. CDR1 and CDR2 (germline): LNHNV, YYDKDF (reference sequence). Here the CDR3 DNA reads TGTGCCACCAGCAGGTTCAGGGGTCCCCACGAGCAGTACTTC. It translates to CATSRFRGPHEQYF.

This sequence joins TRBV18 and TRBJ2-2, with 10 bases aligning to TRBD1. The CDR3 spans 15 residues. Trimming took 1 base from V and 4 from J; bases not matched to a gene: 0. Germline V CDR1 and CDR2: KGHSH, LQKENI. The CDR3 nucleotides are TGTGCCAGCTCACCACGGACAGGGGGCACCGGGGAGCTGTTTTTT. Translating it yields CASSPRTGGTGELFF.

The chain couples TRBV13 to TRBJ2-6; 9 positions agree with TRBD2. The CDR3 has 18 amino acids. The V and J ends lost 5 bases and 3 bases, in that order; junction bases with no gene match: 11. CDR1 and CDR2 (germline): PRHDT, FYEKMQ (reference sequence). The CDR3 coding sequence is TGTGCCAGCAGCCTAGCGGGGCAGGGGAGCTTTGGGGCCAACGTCCTGACTTTC. Its protein is CASSLAGQGSFGANVLTF.

The genes are TRBV18 and TRBJ1-1; D possibly corresponds to TRBD1 (6 bases). CDR3 length equals 14 residues. Trimming removed 3 bases from V and 1 base from J, with 9 bases in between. Looked up from germline, CDR1 is KGHSH and CDR2 is LQKENI. CDR3: CASSPGQQNTEAFF. The DNA for the CDR3 is TGTGCCAGCTCACCCGGACAGCAGAACACTGAAGCTTTCTTT.

This sequence joins TRBV29-1 and TRBJ1-1, with D hard to call. The germline gives CDR1 SQVTM, CDR2 ANQGSEA. V lost 1 base to trimming and J lost 5 bases, with 8 bases between them. The CDR3 totals 12 residues. The CDR3 DNA reads as TGCAGCGTTGAAGGGGGAGCTACTGAAGCTTTCTTT. Protein product: CSVEGGATEAFF.

This clone was counted between two and nine times. The J gene is TRBJ1-4, the V gene TRBV29-1, with D possibly matching TRBD1 (5 bases). CDR3 length: 14 residues. Looked up from germline, CDR1 is SQVTM and CDR2 is ANQGSEA. Trimming left V 7 bases short and J 0 bases short, with 12 bases between. CDR3 bases: TGCAGCGCTTGGGCAGGGACAACTAATGAAAAACTGTTTTTT. Translation gives CSAWAGTTNEKLFF.

The rearrangement joins TRBV5-1 to TRBJ2-7, with 7 bases that match TRBD1. The CDR3 totals 17 residues. Unmatched junction bases numbered 16, after V lost 4 bases and J lost 3 bases. Per germline, CDR1 SGHRS and CDR2 YFSETQ. The CDR3 DNA reads as TGCGCCAGCAGCAACAAGGGACCGGGACAGTTAATCTACGAGCAGTACTTC. Protein: CASSNKGPGQLIYEQYF.

This CDR3 is CASSSKGTGGTASYEQYF. The DNA for the CDR3 is TGTGCCAGCAGCTCAAAAGGGACAGGGGGCACCGCCTCCTACGAGCAGTACTTC. V is TRBV5-6 and J is TRBJ2-7; 12 nucleotides align to TRBD1. CDR3 size: 18 residues. The V gene end was trimmed by 3 bases and the J gene end by 0 bases; junction bases not matched to a gene: 10. Germline V gene lookup returns CDR1 SGHDT and CDR2 YYEEEE.

This sequence joins TRBV5-6 and TRBJ1-1, with D perhaps matching TRBD1 (5 bases). Germline V CDR1 and CDR2: SGHDT, YYEEEE. The V end lost 4 bases, the J end lost 11 bases, and 18 bases lay between the germline ends. The CDR3 has 13 residues. Written as DNA, the CDR3 is TGTGCCAGCAGCCGCGGCAGGGTAGCTCATGCTTTCTTT. It yields the protein CASSRGRVAHAFF. The full variable domain, completed using reference TRBV5-6 and TRBJ1-1, is DAGVTQSPTHLIKTRGQQVTLRCSPKSGHDTVSWYQQALGQGPQFIFQYYEEEERQRGNFPDRFSGHQFPNYSSELNVNALLLGDSALYLCASSRGRVAHAFFGQGTRLTVV.

The J gene is TRBJ1-1, the V gene TRBV27; TRBD1 matches 7 bases. The V segment lost 4 bases and the J segment 0 bases; nucleotides outside the gene matches: 11. CDR3 length equals 17 residues. Germline CDR1 reads MNHEY; CDR2 reads SMNVEV (reference sequence). As DNA, the CDR3 is TGTGCCAGCAGTTATAGGGGGCTAGTCTCCCTGAACACTGAAGCTTTCTTT. This codes for CASSYRGLVSLNTEAFF.

The chain employs TRBV5-1 and TRBJ1-6; TRBD1 agrees at 10 bases. The CDR3 sequence is 15 residues long. V gave up 4 bases and J gave up 9 bases; unmatched junction bases: 7. From germline, CDR1 is SGHRS and CDR2 YFSETQ. The CDR3: CASSEGQGQLSPLHF. The CDR3 nucleotides read TGCGCCAGCAGCGAGGGACAGGGGCAACTTTCACCCCTCCACTTT.

The V gene is TRBV7-6, the J gene TRBJ2-7; 9 bases match TRBD1. The CDR3 spans 17 residues. Per the germline V gene, CDR1 is SGHVS and CDR2 is FNYEAQ. V lost 4 bases and J lost 2; bases outside the gene matches: 12. For the CDR3, the DNA is TGTGCCAGCAGCTCGGGACAGGGAGGCGTTGGAACCTACGAGCAGTACTTC. This codes for CASSSGQGGVGTYEQYF. The complete variable domain, with remaining parts taken from reference TRBV7-6 and TRBJ2-7, reads GAGVSQSPRYKVTKRGQDVALRCDPISGHVSLYWYRQALGQGPEFLTYFNYEAQQDKSGLPNDRFSAERPEGSISTLTIQRTEQRDSAMYRCASSSGQGGVGTYEQYFGPGTRLTVT.

The chain couples TRBV6-5 to TRBJ2-1, with TRBD1 matching over 7 bases. Looked up from germline, CDR1 is MNHEY and CDR2 is SVGAGI. V was clipped by 7 bases and J by 7 bases; unmatched bases: 4. The CDR3 is 12 residues long. CDR3 in amino acids: CASTGTVNEQFF. CDR3 coding DNA: TGTGCCAGCACCGGGACAGTGAATGAGCAGTTCTTC.

V gene TRBV7-2 combines with J gene TRBJ2-1; 15 nucleotides align to TRBD2. Per the germline V gene, CDR1 is SGHTA and CDR2 is FQGNSA. The CDR3 is 14 amino acids. J was trimmed by 15 bases and V by 4 bases; bases with no gene match: 7. DNA of the CDR3: TGTGCCAGCAGCTCGCGGACTAGCGGGGGGGCCGTGTTCTTC. Translating it yields CASSSRTSGGAVFF.